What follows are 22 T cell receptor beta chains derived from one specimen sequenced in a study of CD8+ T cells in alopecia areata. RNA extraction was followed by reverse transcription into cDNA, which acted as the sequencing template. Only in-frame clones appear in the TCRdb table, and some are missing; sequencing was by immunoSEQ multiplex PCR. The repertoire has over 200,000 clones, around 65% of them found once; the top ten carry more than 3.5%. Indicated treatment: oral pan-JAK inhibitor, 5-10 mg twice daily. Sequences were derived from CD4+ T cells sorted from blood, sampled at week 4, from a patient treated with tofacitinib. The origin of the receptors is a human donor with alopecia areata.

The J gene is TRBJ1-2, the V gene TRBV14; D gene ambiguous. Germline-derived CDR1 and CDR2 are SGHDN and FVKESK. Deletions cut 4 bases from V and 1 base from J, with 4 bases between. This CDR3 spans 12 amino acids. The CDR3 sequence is CASSPGNYGYTF. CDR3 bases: TGTGCCAGCAGCCCGGGTAACTATGGCTACACCTTC.

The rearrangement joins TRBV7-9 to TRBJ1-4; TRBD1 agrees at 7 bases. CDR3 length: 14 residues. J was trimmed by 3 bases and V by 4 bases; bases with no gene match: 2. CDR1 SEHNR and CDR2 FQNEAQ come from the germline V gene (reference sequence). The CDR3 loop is CASSSQGANEKLFF. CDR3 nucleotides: TGTGCCAGCAGCTCGCAGGGGGCTAATGAAAAACTGTTTTTT.

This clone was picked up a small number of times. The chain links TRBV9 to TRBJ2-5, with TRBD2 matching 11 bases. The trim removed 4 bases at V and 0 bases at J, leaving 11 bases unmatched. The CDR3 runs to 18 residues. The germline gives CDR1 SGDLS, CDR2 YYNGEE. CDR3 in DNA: TGTGCCAGCAGCCCCCGCTACCGACTAGCGGGGTACCAAGAGACCCAGTACTTC. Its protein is CASSPRYRLAGYQETQYF.

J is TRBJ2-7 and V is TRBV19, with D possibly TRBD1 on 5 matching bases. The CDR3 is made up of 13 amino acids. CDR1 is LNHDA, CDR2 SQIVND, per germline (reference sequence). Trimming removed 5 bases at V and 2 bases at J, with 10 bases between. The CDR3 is CASSPRQTYEQYF. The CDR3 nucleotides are TGTGCCAGTAGTCCCCGACAGACCTACGAGCAGTACTTC.

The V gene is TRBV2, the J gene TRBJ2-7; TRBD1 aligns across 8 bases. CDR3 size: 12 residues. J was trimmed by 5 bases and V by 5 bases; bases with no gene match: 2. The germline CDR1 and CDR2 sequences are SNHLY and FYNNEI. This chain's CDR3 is CASSRTGNEQYF. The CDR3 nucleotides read TGTGCCAGCAGTAGGACAGGGAACGAGCAGTACTTC.

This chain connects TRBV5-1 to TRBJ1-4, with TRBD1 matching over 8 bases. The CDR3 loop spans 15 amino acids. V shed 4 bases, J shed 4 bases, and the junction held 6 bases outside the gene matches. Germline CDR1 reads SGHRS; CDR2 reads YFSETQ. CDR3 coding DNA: TGCGCCAGCAGCGGCGGGACAGGTTATAATGAAAAACTGTTTTTT. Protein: CASSGGTGYNEKLFF. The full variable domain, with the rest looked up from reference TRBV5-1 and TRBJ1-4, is KAGVTQTPRYLIKTRGQQVTLSCSPISGHRSVSWYQQTPGQGLQFLFEYFSETQRNKGNFPGRFSGRQFSNSRSEMNVSTLELGDSALYLCASSGGTGYNEKLFFGSGTQLSVL.

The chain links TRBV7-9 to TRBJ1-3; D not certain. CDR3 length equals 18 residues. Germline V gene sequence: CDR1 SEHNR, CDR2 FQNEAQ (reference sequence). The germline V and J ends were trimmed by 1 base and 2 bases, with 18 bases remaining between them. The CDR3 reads CASSLVPVSGKAGNTIYF. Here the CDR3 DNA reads TGTGCCAGCAGCTTAGTTCCTGTTTCGGGGAAGGCTGGAAACACCATATATTTT.

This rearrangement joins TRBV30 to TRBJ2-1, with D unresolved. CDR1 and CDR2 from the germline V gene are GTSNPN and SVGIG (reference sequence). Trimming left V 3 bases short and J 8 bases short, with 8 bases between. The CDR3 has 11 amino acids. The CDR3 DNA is TGTGCCTGGAGCATGTTCCATGAGCAGTTCTTC. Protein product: CAWSMFHEQFF.

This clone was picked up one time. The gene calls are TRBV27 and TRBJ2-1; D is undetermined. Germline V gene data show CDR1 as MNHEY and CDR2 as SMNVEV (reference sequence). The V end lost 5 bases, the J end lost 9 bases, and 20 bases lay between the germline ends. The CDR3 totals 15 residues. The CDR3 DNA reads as TGTGCCAGCAGTCTCTTGGGCCTGAAGGGAAGTGAGCAGTTCTTC. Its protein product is CASSLLGLKGSEQFF.

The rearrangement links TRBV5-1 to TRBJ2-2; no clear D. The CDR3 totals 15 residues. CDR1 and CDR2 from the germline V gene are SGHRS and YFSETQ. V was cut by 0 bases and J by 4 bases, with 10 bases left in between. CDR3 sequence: CASSLAKATTGELFF. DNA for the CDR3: TGCGCCAGCAGCTTGGCCAAGGCTACCACCGGGGAGCTGTTTTTT.

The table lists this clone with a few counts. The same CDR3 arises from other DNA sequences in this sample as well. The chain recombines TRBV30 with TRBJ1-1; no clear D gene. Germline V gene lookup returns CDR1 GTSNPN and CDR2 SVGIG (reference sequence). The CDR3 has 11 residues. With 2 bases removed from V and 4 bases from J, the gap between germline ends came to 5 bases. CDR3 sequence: CAWSRGTEAFF. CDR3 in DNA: TGTGCCTGGAGTCGGGGCACTGAAGCTTTCTTT. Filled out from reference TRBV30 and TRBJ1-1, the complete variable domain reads SQTIHQWPATLVQPVGSPLSLECTVEGTSNPNLYWYRQAAGRGLQLLFYSVGIGQISSEVPQNLSASRPQDRQFILSSKKLLLSDSGFYLCAWSRGTEAFFGQGTRLTVV.

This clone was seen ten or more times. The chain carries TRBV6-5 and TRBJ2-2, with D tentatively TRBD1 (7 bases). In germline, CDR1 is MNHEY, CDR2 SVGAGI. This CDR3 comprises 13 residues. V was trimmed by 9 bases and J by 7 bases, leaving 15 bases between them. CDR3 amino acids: CASRQGGSGELFF. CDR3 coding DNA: TGTGCCAGTCGTCAGGGGGGCAGCGGGGAGCTGTTTTTT.

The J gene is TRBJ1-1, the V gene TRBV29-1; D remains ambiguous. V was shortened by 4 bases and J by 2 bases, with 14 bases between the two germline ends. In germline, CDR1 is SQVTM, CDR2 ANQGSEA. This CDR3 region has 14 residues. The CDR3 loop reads CSVVRANLNTEAFF. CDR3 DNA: TGCAGCGTTGTCCGAGCAAACCTAAACACTGAAGCTTTCTTT.

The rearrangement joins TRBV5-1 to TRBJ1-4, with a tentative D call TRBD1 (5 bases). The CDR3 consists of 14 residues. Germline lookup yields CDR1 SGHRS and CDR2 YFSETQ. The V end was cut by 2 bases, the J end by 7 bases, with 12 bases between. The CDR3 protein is CASSFGTAGEKLFF. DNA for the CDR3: TGCGCCAGCAGCTTCGGGACGGCGGGTGAAAAACTGTTTTTT.

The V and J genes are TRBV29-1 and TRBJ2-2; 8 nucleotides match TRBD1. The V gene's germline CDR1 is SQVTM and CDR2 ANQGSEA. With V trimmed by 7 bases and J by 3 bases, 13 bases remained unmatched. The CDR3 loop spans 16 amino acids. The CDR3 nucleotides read TGCAGCGCCGGAACCGGACAGGGAGAGGACACCGGGGAGCTGTTTTTT. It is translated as CSAGTGQGEDTGELFF.

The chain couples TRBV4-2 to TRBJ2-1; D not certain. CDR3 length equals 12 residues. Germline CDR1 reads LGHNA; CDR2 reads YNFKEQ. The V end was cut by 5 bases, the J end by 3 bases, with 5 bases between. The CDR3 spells CASSSYYNEQFF. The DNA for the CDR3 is TGTGCCAGCAGCTCCTACTACAATGAGCAGTTCTTC.

The CDR3 here is CASSLGGSGGPEGEQYF. DNA of the CDR3: TGTGCCAGCAGCCTTGGAGGAAGCGGGGGGCCGGAGGGTGAGCAGTACTTC. The chain combines TRBV14 with TRBJ2-7; TRBD2 matches 9 bases. CDR1 and CDR2 from the germline V gene are SGHDN and FVKESK. The V gene end was trimmed by 4 bases and the J gene end by 7 bases; junction bases not matched to a gene: 17. The CDR3 totals 17 residues.

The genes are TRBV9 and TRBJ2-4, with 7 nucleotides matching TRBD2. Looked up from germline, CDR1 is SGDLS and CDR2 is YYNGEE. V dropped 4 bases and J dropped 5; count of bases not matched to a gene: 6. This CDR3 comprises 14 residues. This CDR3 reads CASSLGLGQNIQYF. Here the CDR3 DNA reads TGTGCCAGCAGCCTAGGACTAGGTCAAAACATTCAGTACTTC.

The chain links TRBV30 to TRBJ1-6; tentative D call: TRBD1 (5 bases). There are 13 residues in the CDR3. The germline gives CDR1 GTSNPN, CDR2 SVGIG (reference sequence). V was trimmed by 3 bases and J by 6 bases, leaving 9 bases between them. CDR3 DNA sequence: TGTGCCTGGAGGGGCACAGGTAATTCACCCCTCCACTTT. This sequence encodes CAWRGTGNSPLHF.

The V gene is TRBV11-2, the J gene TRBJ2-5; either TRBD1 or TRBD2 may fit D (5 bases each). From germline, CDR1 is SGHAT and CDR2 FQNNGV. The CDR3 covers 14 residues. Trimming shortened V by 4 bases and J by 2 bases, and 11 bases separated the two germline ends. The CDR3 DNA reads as TGTGCCAGCAGCTCCGGGACGCTACAAGAGACCCAGTACTTC. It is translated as CASSSGTLQETQYF.

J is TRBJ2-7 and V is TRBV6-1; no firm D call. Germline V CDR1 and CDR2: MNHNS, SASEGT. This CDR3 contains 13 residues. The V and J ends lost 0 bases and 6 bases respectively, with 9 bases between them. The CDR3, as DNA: TGTGCCAGCAGTGAAGCGGGGTGGGGCGAGCAGTACTTC. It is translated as CASSEAGWGEQYF.

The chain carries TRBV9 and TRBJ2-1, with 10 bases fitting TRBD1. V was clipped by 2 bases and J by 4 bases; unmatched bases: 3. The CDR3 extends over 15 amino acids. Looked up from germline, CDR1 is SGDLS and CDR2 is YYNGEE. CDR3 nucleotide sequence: TGTGCCAGCAGCGTCCGGACAGGGGGTTACAATGAGCAGTTCTTC. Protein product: CASSVRTGGYNEQFF.